This T cell receptor beta chain was captured by sequencing in a study of blood T cell repertoires in COVID-19. Turning to the study itself: COVID-19 samples from acute and convalescent phases originated in the United States, Italy and Spain. PBMCs, B-cell-depleted T cells, or T cells were the source of the cDNA or gDNA that made up the material.

In the authors' methods: Amplifying reference gene primers gave estimates of nucleated cell counts. The method was immunoSEQ multiplex PCR; TCRdb's version includes in-frame clones alone and lacks a portion of them. That table gives V, J and clone size, and the DNA gave D and trimming. The profile shows more than 110,000 clones, about three quarters of them singletons. The V end lost 4 bases, the J end lost 0 bases, and 13 bases lay between the germline ends. Germline V gives CDR1 SGHAT, CDR2 FQNNGV. The CDR3 runs to 16 residues. The chain joins TRBV11-2 to TRBJ2-4, with D perhaps TRBD1 (6 bases). The TCR sequence derives from a woman between 45 and 60 years old with active or convalescent COVID-19. Sequenced input: peripheral blood. This chain's CDR3 is CASSSGTSIAKNIQYF. DNA of the CDR3: TGTGCCAGCAGCTCAGGGACATCTATAGCCAAAAACATTCAGTACTTC.